This record looks at one TCR beta chain sequence and its context. Its target is not known. Profiling relied on immunoSEQ multiplex PCR, and the TCRdb table lists in-frame clones only, not all of them. Of about 72,000 clones detected, around 81% appear once; the ten largest clones hold roughly 1.2%. CDR1 is LNHDA and CDR2 is SQIVND in the germline V gene (reference sequence). The CDR3 runs to 13 residues. Trimming removed 6 bases from V and 6 bases from J, with 12 bases in between. The data originate from a study of vaccination effects on CD4 cells after COVID-19. Before sequencing took place, the ViraFEST assay used viral peptide pools to expand antigen-specific CD4+ T cells. Researchers isolated CD4+ T cells once approximately ten days of culture had elapsed. BNT162b2 vaccine or mRNA-1273 vaccine was given to participants in two doses.

This TCR was sampled from a human donor who received a COVID-19 vaccine. The chain uses TRBV19 and TRBJ2-1; D is perhaps TRBD1 or TRBD2 (5 bases each). The input for sequencing was CD4+ T cells from PBMCs cultured with HCoV-229E spike peptides, taken after COVID-19 vaccination. CDR3 DNA sequence: TGTGCCAGTAGGAGGGACGCTATCAATGAGCAGTTCTTC. Translated: CASRRDAINEQFF.